Listed here is a single T cell receptor beta chain. Its target is unknown. These data originate in a study of OX40 agonist ivuxolimab in advanced cancers. Study overall: Every 2 weeks, patients got intravenous ivuxolimab at one of six dose levels (0.01-10 mg/kg). Partial responses were achieved by three patients, one with hepatocellular carcinoma and two with cutaneous melanoma.

The V end lost 0 bases, the J end lost 5 bases, and 11 bases lay between the germline ends. This CDR3 is built from 14 residues. Per germline, CDR1 SGHNT and CDR2 YYREEE (reference sequence). Study results and limitations: Both blood CD4+ and CD8+ T cells showed clonal growth by week 6 at 0.1 to 3.0 mg/kg. CD8+ T cells (on average) carried more expanded clones than CD4+ T cells.

Only in-frame clones appear in the TCRdb table, and some are missing; sequencing was by immunoSEQ multiplex PCR. This sample has around 73,000 clones, with 75% to 90% found just once. This receptor was identified in an adult with an advanced solid tumor such as melanoma, head and neck, liver or kidney cancer. The specimen comprised CD4+ or CD8+ T cells sorted from blood, sampled in a trial of the OX40 agonist ivuxolimab. The gene calls are TRBV5-4 and TRBJ2-5, with D possibly being TRBD2 (5 bases). As DNA, the CDR3 is TGTGCCAGCAGCTTGGAAACTAGAAGGGAGACCCAGTACTTC. Encoded protein: CASSLETRRETQYF.